The 3 T cell receptor beta chains reported below all come from one sample, sequenced in a study of vaccination effects on CD4 cells after COVID-19. Their antigen targets remain unknown. Assay: immunoSEQ multiplex PCR; the TCRdb copy retains only in-frame clones and omits some. This sample has roughly 46,000 clones; around three quarters occur once, and the top ten carry roughly 15%. Before any sequencing was done, the ViraFEST assay used viral peptide pools to expand antigen-specific CD4+ T cells. Following culture for under 12 days, CD4+ T cells were isolated. Each participant was given two doses of one vaccine (BNT162b2 or mRNA-1273). The starting material was CD4+ T cells from PBMCs cultured with HCoV-OC43 spike peptides, obtained after COVID-19 vaccination. Subset denoted: HCoV-OC43 spike overlapping peptide pool stimulation. The origin of the receptors is a human donor who received a COVID-19 vaccine.

The V and J genes are TRBV6-6 and TRBJ2-3, with 9 bases lining up with TRBD2. Germline CDR1 MNHNY, CDR2 SVGAGI (reference sequence). Trimming took 5 bases from V and 0 from J; bases not matched to a gene: 12. The CDR3 consists of 18 residues. The CDR3 DNA is TGTGCCAGCAGTCTCCGTTTGACTAGCGGAGCTAGCACAGATACGCAGTATTTT. Protein sequence: CASSLRLTSGASTDTQYF.

This chain uses TRBV6-5 with TRBJ1-2, with D tentatively TRBD1 (5 bases). The CDR3 sequence is 15 residues long. The V gene lost 1 base and the J gene lost 2 bases, with 11 bases spanning the gap. The V gene's germline CDR1 is MNHEY and CDR2 SVGAGI. CDR3 sequence reads: CASSYYGTENYGYTF. The DNA of the CDR3 is TGTGCCAGCAGTTACTACGGGACGGAGAACTATGGCTACACCTTC.

Here the CDR3 DNA reads TGTGCCAGTACCCCAATGGCCAGGGTCGATCAGCCCCAGCATTTT. Residues: CASTPMARVDQPQHF. The V gene is TRBV19, the J gene TRBJ1-5, with D possibly matching TRBD1 (5 bases). Trimming removed 7 bases at V and 5 bases at J, with 18 bases between. Germline lookup yields CDR1 LNHDA and CDR2 SQIVND (reference sequence). The CDR3 length is 15 residues.